These T cell receptor beta chains were read from a single sample in a study of breast tumors, draining lymph nodes, adjacent tissues. TCRdb passed the multiplex PCR reads through MiXCR, listing each CDR3 protein once. The table lists tens of thousands of distinct CDR3 sequences, under 60% of them singletons. The sample was breast tumor tissue. These receptor sequences come from a female donor with breast cancer. Some clones in this sample may be carry-over from other donors' samples. CDR3s include the opening cysteine and the closing phenylalanine or tryptophan. The order of the fields is V gene, D gene, clone size, J gene, CDR3 protein, CDR3 DNA. The D gene is left open where the match is weak. Not every row has a clone size; where given, it reads once, few, many or a size class.

V: TRBV4-2
D: TRBD2
size: -
J: TRBJ2-2
CDR3: CASSPGTSGLYTGELFF
DNA: TGTGCCAGCAGCCCCGGGACTAGCGGGTTATACACCGGGGAGCTGTTTTTT

V: TRBV5-1
D: TRBD2
size: -
J: TRBJ2-7
CDR3: CASSFGEAGGGYEQYF
DNA: TGCGCCAGCAGCTTTGGGGAGGCGGGAGGCGGATACGAGCAGTACTTC

V: TRBV29-1
D: -
size: -
J: TRBJ1-3
CDR3: CSVEVGGGNTIYF
DNA: TGCAGCGTTGAAGTTGGGGGAGGAAACACCATATATTTT

V: TRBV10-3
D: TRBD2
size: once
J: TRBJ2-5
CDR3: CAITRTSGGEAGTQYF
DNA: TGTGCCATTACTCGGACTAGCGGGGGGGAAGCCGGGACCCAGTACTTC

V: TRBV7-3
D: -
size: many
J: TRBJ2-6
CDR3: CASSLDSSGANVLTF
DNA: TGTGCCAGCAGCTTAGACAGCTCTGGGGCCAACGTCCTGACTTTC

V: TRBV12-3/TRBV12-4
D: -
size: -
J: TRBJ1-5
CDR3: CASSGQGRNQPQHF
DNA: TGTGCCAGCAGTGGCCAGGGTCGAAATCAGCCCCAGCATTTT

V: TRBV5-1
D: TRBD1
size: few
J: TRBJ1-1
CDR3: CASSLSGTGVNTEAFF
DNA: TGCGCCAGCAGCTTATCCGGGACAGGGGTGAACACTGAAGCTTTCTTT

V: TRBV12-3/TRBV12-4
D: TRBD1
size: -
J: TRBJ1-2
CDR3: CASRFTGGSDYGYTF
DNA: TGTGCCAGCAGATTTACAGGGGGTAGTGACTATGGCTACACCTTC

V: TRBV4-2
D: TRBD2
size: -
J: TRBJ2-7
CDR3: CASSQDGTSGGNEQYF
DNA: TGTGCCAGCAGCCAAGATGGGACTAGCGGGGGAAACGAGCAGTACTTC

V: TRBV2
D: -
size: -
J: TRBJ2-1
CDR3: CASSRGSEGEQFF
DNA: TGCGCCAGCAGTCGGGGGTCGGAGGGTGAGCAGTTCTTC

V: TRBV5-1
D: TRBD1
size: few
J: TRBJ1-6
CDR3: CASSLGDSDRVLSPLHF
DNA: TGCGCCAGCAGCTTGGGGGATTCGGACAGGGTTTTGTCACCCCTCCACTTT

V: TRBV30
D: -
size: few
J: TRBJ1-6
CDR3: CAWDSPISPLHF
DNA: TGTGCCTGGGACTCTCCGATCTCACCCCTCCACTTT

V: TRBV20-1
D: -
size: -
J: TRBJ2-7
CDR3: CSAREGHRYEQYF
DNA: TGCAGTGCTAGAGAGGGACACCGCTACGAGCAGTACTTC

V: TRBV2
D: TRBD2
size: many
J: TRBJ2-6
CDR3: CASIGGGSGANVLTF
DNA: TGTGCCAGCATCGGGGGGGGCTCTGGGGCCAACGTCCTGACTTTC

V: TRBV28
D: TRBD1
size: few
J: TRBJ1-1
CDR3: CASTLGGISEAFF
DNA: TGTGCCAGCACGCTAGGGGGCATTAGTGAAGCTTTCTTT

V: TRBV20-1
D: TRBD1
size: few
J: TRBJ2-3
CDR3: CSAAGTATTDTQYF
DNA: TGCAGTGCCGCCGGGACAGCCACCACAGATACGCAGTATTTT

V: TRBV6-6
D: -
size: many
J: TRBJ2-2
CDR3: CASRQSTGELFF
DNA: TGTGCCAGCAGGCAGAGCACCGGGGAGCTGTTTTTT

V: TRBV2
D: TRBD1
size: -
J: TRBJ1-5
CDR3: CASSGGTGGNQPQHF
DNA: TGTGCCAGCAGTGGTGGGACAGGGGGCAATCAGCCCCAGCATTTT

V: TRBV2
D: TRBD2
size: -
J: TRBJ2-1
CDR3: CASRATSGRYNEQFF
DNA: TGTGCCAGCAGAGCCACTAGCGGGCGCTACAATGAGCAGTTCTTC

V: TRBV4-1
D: TRBD1
size: -
J: TRBJ1-2
CDR3: CASSQVPFGTGGTGYTF
DNA: TGCGCCAGCAGCCAAGTTCCATTCGGGACAGGGGGCACTGGCTACACCTTC

V: TRBV2
D: TRBD2
size: many
J: TRBJ2-1
CDR3: CASSWTSGRLNEQFF
DNA: TGTGCCAGCAGTTGGACTAGCGGGAGGCTCAATGAGCAGTTCTTC

V: TRBV30
D: -
size: -
J: TRBJ1-3
CDR3: CAWNAGDSGNTIYF
DNA: TGTGCCTGGAATGCAGGAGACTCTGGAAACACCATATATTTT

V: TRBV6-5
D: -
size: -
J: TRBJ1-1
CDR3: CASSYSFRADTEAFF
DNA: TGTGCCAGCAGTTACTCGTTCAGGGCGGACACTGAAGCTTTCTTT

V: TRBV6-2/TRBV6-3
D: -
size: -
J: TRBJ1-5
CDR3: CASSQAQGQGDGNQPQHF
DNA: TGTGCCAGCAGCCAAGCGCAGGGGCAGGGTGATGGAAATCAGCCCCAGCATTTT

V: TRBV29-1
D: -
size: -
J: TRBJ2-3
CDR3: CSTGPGLVLSGTQSF
DNA: TGCAGCACCGGGCCGGGGCTGGTGTTGTCGGGTACGCAGTCTTTT

V: TRBV7-2
D: -
size: -
J: TRBJ1-1
CDR3: CASSLYGGGSTEAFF
DNA: TGTGCCAGCAGCTTATACGGGGGGGGGAGCACTGAAGCTTTCTTT

V: TRBV11-2
D: -
size: -
J: TRBJ1-6
CDR3: CASRLGEDSPLHF
DNA: TGTGCCAGCAGGCTGGGCGAGGATTCACCCCTCCACTTT

V: TRBV7-2
D: TRBD2
size: -
J: TRBJ2-1
CDR3: CASSSHRLADTNEQFF
DNA: TGTGCCAGCAGCTCTCACCGACTAGCGGACACCAATGAGCAGTTCTTC

V: TRBV20-1
D: -
size: -
J: TRBJ2-6
CDR3: CSAADPSGANVLTF
DNA: TGCAGTGCTGCAGACCCCTCTGGGGCCAACGTCCTGACTTTC

V: TRBV10-3
D: -
size: once
J: TRBJ1-6
CDR3: CAISDRSSNSPLHF
DNA: TGTGCCATCAGTGACAGGAGCAGTAATTCACCCCTCCACTTT

V: TRBV7-2
D: -
size: -
J: TRBJ1-2
CDR3: CASSLIPGPNYGYTF
DNA: TGTGCCAGCAGCTTGATCCCCGGGCCTAACTATGGCTACACCTTC

V: TRBV7-9
D: TRBD1
size: -
J: TRBJ2-7
CDR3: CASSLVGTGNEQYF
DNA: TGTGCCAGCAGCTTAGTCGGGACAGGGAACGAGCAGTACTTC

V: TRBV2
D: TRBD1
size: few
J: TRBJ1-6
CDR3: CASSDRGRNSPLHF
DNA: TGTGCCAGCAGTGACAGGGGGCGGAATTCACCCCTCCACTTT

V: TRBV19
D: TRBD1
size: -
J: TRBJ1-1
CDR3: CASSVGQGGTEAFF
DNA: TGTGCCAGTAGTGTGGGACAGGGGGGCACTGAAGCTTTCTTT

V: TRBV9
D: -
size: medium-sized
J: TRBJ1-6
CDR3: CASSVGMVGSPLHF
DNA: TGTGCCAGCAGCGTAGGTATGGTGGGTTCACCCCTCCACTTT

V: TRBV19
D: -
size: -
J: TRBJ2-3
CDR3: CASKIRSTRTDTQYF
DNA: TGTGCCAGTAAAATTCGTAGCACTCGCACAGATACGCAGTATTTT

V: TRBV7-2
D: -
size: -
J: TRBJ2-7
CDR3: CASSPKLVPTYEQYF
DNA: TGTGCCAGCAGCCCAAAACTAGTACCCACCTACGAGCAGTACTTC

V: TRBV11-2
D: TRBD2
size: many
J: TRBJ2-5
CDR3: CASSLGGRTSGQETQYF
DNA: TGTGCCAGCAGCTTAGGTGGTCGGACTAGCGGTCAAGAGACCCAGTACTTC

V: TRBV5-8
D: TRBD1
size: -
J: TRBJ1-6
CDR3: CASRRTGVNSPLHF
DNA: TGTGCCAGCAGGAGGACAGGGGTTAATTCACCCCTCCACTTT

V: TRBV6-1
D: -
size: medium-sized
J: TRBJ1-6
CDR3: CASREQDRTSPLHF
DNA: TGTGCCAGCAGGGAACAGGATCGGACGTCACCCCTCCACTTT

V: TRBV4-1
D: -
size: -
J: TRBJ1-2
CDR3: CASSHRSGDGYTF
DNA: TGCGCCAGCAGCCACAGGTCGGGGGATGGCTACACCTTC

V: TRBV5-1
D: TRBD1
size: medium-sized
J: TRBJ1-2
CDR3: CASRIAQGAVYGYTF
DNA: TGCGCCAGCAGGATAGCGCAGGGGGCGGTCTATGGCTACACCTTC

V: TRBV20-1
D: TRBD2
size: many
J: TRBJ2-1
CDR3: CSARDSRTSVNEQFF
DNA: TGCAGTGCTAGAGATAGTCGGACTAGCGTCAATGAGCAGTTCTTC

V: TRBV19
D: -
size: -
J: TRBJ1-3
CDR3: CATDRRNTIYF
DNA: TGTGCCACCGACAGGAGAAACACCATATATTTT

V: TRBV6-2/TRBV6-3
D: -
size: few
J: TRBJ1-1
CDR3: CASKPALVTEAFF
DNA: TGTGCCAGCAAACCTGCTCTGGTCACTGAAGCTTTCTTT